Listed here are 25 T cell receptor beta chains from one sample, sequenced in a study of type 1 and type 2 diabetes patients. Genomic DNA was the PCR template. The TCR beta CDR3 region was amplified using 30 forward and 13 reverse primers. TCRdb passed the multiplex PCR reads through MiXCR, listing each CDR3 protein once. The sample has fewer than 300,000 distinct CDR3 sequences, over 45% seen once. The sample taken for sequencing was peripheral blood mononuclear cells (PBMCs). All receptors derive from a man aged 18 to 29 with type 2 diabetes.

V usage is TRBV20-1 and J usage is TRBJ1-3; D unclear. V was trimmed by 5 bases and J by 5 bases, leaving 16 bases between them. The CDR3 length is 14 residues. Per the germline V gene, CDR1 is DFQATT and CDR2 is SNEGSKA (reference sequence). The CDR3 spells CSAQRQADRNTIYF. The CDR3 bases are TGCAGTGCTCAACGACAAGCCGATCGAAACACCATATATTTT.

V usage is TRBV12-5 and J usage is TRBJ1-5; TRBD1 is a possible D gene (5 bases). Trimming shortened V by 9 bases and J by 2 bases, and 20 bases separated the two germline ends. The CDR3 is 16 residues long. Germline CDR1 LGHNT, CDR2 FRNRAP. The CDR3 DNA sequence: TGTGCTAGGCCCCCCCATAGGCAGGGCCGCAATCAGCCCCAGCATTTT. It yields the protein CARPPHRQGRNQPQHF. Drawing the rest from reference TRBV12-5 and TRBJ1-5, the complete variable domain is DARVTQTPRHKVTEMGQEVTMRCQPILGHNTVFWYRQTMMQGLELLAYFRNRAPLDDSGMPKDRFSAEMPDATLATLKIQPSEPRDSAVYFCARPPHRQGRNQPQHFGDGTRLSIL.

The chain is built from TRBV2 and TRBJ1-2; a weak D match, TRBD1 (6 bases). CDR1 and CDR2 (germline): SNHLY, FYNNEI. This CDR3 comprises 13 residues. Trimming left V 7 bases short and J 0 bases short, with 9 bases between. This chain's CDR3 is CASTRGTNYGYTF. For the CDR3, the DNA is TGTGCCAGCACCAGGGGAACTAACTATGGCTACACCTTC.

CDR3 region: CATSDPPAGMHQPQHF. The DNA for the CDR3 is TGTGCCACCAGTGATCCCCCCGCGGGAATGCATCAGCCCCAGCATTTT. The chain is built from TRBV24-1 and TRBJ1-5; D is ambiguous. Trimming left V 3 bases short and J 5 bases short, with 16 bases between. The CDR3 is 16 residues long. The germline gives CDR1 KGHDR, CDR2 SFDVKD.

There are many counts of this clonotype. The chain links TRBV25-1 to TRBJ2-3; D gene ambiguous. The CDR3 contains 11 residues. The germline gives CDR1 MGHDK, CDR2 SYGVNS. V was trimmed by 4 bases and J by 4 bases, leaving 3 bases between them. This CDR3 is CASSVADTQYF. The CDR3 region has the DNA TGTGCCAGCAGTGTGGCAGATACGCAGTATTTT.

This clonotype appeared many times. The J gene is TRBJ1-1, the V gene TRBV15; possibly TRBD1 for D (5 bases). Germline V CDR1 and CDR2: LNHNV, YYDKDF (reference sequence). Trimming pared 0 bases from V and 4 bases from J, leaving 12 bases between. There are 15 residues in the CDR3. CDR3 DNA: TGTGCCACCAGCAGAGACGGGGGACCATTCACTGAAGCTTTCTTT. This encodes CATSRDGGPFTEAFF. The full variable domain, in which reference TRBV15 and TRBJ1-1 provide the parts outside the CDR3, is DAMVIQNPRYQVTQFGKPVTLSCSQTLNHNVMYWYQQKSSQAPKLLFHYYDKDFNNEADTPDNFQSRRPNTSFCFLDIRSPGLGDTAMYLCATSRDGGPFTEAFFGQGTRLTVV.

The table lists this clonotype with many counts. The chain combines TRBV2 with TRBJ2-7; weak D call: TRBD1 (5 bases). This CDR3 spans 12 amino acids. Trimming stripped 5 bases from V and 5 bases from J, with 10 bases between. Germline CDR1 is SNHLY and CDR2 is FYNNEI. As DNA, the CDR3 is TGTGCCAGCAGTCGACAGCCGGACGAGCAGTACTTC. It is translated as CASSRQPDEQYF.

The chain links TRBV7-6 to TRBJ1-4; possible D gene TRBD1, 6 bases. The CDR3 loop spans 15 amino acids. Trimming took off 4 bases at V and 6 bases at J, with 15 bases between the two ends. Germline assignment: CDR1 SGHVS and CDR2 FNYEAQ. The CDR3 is CASSSMGTRDEKLFF. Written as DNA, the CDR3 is TGTGCCAGCAGCTCCATGGGGACAAGGGATGAAAAACTGTTTTTT.

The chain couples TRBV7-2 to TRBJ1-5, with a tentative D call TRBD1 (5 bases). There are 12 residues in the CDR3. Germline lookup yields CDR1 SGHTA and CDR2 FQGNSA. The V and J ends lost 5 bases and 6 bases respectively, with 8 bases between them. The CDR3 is CASSGGTQPQHF. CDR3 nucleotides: TGTGCCAGCAGCGGGGGGACTCAGCCCCAGCATTTT.

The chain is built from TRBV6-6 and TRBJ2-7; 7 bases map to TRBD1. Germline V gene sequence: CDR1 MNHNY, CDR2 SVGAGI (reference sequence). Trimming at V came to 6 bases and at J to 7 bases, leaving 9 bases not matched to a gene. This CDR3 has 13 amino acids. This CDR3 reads CASSHGTVMEQYF. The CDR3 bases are TGTGCCAGCAGCCACGGGACAGTTATGGAGCAGTACTTC.

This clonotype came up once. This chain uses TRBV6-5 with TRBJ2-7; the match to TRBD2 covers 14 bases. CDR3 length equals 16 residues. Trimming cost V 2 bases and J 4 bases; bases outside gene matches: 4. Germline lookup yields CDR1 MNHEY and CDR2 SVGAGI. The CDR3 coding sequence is TGTGCCAGCAGTTACCGAGGACTAGCGGGAGGATACGAGCAGTACTTC. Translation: CASSYRGLAGGYEQYF.

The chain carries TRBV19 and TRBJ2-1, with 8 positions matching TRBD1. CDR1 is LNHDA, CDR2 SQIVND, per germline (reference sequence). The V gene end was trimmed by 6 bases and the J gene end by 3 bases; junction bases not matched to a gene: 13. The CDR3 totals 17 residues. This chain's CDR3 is CASSVFPGGTSYNEQFF. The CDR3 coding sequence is TGTGCCAGTAGCGTTTTCCCAGGGGGCACTAGCTACAATGAGCAGTTCTTC.

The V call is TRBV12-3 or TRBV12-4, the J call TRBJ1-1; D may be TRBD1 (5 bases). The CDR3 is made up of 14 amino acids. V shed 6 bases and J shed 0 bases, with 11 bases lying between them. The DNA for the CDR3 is TGTGCCAGCAGCCTATTGGGGGTGAACACTGAAGCTTTCTTT. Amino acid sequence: CASSLLGVNTEAFF.

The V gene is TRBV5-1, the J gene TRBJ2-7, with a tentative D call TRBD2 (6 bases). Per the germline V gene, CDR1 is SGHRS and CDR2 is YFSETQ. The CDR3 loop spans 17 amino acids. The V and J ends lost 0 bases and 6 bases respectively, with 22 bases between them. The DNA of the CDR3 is TGCGCCAGCAGCTTGGAGTCCGGGCTAGCGCGTGCGAGCGAGCAGTACTTC. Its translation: CASSLESGLARASEQYF.

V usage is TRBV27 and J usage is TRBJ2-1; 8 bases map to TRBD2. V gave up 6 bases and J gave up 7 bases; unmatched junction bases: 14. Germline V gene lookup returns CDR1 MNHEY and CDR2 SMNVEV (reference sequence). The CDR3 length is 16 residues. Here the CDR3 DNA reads TGTGCCAGCAGCCCTCGGGGGAATATAGCGGGGAATGAGCAGTTCTTC. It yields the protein CASSPRGNIAGNEQFF.

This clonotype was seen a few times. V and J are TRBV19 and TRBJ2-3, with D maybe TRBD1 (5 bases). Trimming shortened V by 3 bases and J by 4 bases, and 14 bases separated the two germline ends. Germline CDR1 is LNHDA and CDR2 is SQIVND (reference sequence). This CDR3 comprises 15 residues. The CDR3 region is CASSIRQLGSDTQYF. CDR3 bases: TGTGCCAGTAGTATCAGACAGCTAGGGTCAGATACGCAGTATTTT.

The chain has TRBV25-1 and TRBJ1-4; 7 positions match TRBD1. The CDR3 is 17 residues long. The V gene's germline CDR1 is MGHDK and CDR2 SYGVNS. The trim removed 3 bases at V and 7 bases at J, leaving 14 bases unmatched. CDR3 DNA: TGTGCCAGCAGTGACCCTATCGGACAGGAGGATTTTGAAAAACTGTTTTTT. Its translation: CASSDPIGQEDFEKLFF.

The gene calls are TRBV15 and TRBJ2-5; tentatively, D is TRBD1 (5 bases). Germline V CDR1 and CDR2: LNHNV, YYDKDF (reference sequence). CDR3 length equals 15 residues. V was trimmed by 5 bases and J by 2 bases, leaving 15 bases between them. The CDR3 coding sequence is TGTGCCACCAGCCCGACGAAGGACACACAAGAGACCCAGTACTTC. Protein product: CATSPTKDTQETQYF.

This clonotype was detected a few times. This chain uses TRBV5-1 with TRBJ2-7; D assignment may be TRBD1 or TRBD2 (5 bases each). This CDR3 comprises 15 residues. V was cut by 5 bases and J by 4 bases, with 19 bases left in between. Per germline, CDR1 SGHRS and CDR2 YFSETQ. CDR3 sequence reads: CASSEGQGARYEQYF. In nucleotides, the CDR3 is TGCGCCAGCAGTGAGGGTCAGGGCGCTCGGTACGAGCAGTACTTC.

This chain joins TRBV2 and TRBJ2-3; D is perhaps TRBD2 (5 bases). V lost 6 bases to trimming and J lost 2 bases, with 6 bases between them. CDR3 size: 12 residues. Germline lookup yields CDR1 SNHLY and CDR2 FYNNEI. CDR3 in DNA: TGTGCCAGCAGGAGGGTCACAGATACGCAGTATTTT. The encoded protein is CASRRVTDTQYF.

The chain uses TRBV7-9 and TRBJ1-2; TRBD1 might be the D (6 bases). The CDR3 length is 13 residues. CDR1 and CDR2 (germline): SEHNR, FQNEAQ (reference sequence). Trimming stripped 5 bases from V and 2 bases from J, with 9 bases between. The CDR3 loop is CASSRDRNYGYTF. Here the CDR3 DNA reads TGTGCCAGCAGCCGCGACAGGAACTATGGCTACACCTTC.

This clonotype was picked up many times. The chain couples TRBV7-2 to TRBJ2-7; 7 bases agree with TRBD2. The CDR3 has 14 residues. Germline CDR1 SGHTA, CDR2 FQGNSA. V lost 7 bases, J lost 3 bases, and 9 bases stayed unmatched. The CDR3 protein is CASTQPSGGYEQYF. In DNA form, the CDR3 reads TGTGCCAGCACCCAACCTAGCGGAGGCTACGAGCAGTACTTC.

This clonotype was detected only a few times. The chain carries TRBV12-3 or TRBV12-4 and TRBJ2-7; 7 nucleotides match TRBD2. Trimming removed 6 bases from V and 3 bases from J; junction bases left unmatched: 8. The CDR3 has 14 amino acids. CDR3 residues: CASRGGGVNYEQYF. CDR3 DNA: TGTGCCAGCAGGGGGGGAGGGGTGAACTACGAGCAGTACTTC.

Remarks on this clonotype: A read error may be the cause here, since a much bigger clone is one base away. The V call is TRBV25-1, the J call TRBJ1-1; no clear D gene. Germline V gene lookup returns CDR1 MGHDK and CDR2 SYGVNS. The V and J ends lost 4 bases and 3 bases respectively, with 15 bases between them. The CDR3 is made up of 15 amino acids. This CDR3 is CASSGLLQEDTEAFF. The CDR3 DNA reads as TGTGCCAGCAGTGGTCTACTCCAAGAGGACACTGAAGCTTTCTTT.

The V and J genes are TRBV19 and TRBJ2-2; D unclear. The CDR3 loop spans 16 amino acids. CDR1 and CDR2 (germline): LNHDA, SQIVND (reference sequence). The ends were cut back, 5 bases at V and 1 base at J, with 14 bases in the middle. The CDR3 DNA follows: TGTGCCAGTAGTTTTAGGACCGCGAGGAACACCGGGGAGCTGTTTTTT. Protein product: CASSFRTARNTGELFF.